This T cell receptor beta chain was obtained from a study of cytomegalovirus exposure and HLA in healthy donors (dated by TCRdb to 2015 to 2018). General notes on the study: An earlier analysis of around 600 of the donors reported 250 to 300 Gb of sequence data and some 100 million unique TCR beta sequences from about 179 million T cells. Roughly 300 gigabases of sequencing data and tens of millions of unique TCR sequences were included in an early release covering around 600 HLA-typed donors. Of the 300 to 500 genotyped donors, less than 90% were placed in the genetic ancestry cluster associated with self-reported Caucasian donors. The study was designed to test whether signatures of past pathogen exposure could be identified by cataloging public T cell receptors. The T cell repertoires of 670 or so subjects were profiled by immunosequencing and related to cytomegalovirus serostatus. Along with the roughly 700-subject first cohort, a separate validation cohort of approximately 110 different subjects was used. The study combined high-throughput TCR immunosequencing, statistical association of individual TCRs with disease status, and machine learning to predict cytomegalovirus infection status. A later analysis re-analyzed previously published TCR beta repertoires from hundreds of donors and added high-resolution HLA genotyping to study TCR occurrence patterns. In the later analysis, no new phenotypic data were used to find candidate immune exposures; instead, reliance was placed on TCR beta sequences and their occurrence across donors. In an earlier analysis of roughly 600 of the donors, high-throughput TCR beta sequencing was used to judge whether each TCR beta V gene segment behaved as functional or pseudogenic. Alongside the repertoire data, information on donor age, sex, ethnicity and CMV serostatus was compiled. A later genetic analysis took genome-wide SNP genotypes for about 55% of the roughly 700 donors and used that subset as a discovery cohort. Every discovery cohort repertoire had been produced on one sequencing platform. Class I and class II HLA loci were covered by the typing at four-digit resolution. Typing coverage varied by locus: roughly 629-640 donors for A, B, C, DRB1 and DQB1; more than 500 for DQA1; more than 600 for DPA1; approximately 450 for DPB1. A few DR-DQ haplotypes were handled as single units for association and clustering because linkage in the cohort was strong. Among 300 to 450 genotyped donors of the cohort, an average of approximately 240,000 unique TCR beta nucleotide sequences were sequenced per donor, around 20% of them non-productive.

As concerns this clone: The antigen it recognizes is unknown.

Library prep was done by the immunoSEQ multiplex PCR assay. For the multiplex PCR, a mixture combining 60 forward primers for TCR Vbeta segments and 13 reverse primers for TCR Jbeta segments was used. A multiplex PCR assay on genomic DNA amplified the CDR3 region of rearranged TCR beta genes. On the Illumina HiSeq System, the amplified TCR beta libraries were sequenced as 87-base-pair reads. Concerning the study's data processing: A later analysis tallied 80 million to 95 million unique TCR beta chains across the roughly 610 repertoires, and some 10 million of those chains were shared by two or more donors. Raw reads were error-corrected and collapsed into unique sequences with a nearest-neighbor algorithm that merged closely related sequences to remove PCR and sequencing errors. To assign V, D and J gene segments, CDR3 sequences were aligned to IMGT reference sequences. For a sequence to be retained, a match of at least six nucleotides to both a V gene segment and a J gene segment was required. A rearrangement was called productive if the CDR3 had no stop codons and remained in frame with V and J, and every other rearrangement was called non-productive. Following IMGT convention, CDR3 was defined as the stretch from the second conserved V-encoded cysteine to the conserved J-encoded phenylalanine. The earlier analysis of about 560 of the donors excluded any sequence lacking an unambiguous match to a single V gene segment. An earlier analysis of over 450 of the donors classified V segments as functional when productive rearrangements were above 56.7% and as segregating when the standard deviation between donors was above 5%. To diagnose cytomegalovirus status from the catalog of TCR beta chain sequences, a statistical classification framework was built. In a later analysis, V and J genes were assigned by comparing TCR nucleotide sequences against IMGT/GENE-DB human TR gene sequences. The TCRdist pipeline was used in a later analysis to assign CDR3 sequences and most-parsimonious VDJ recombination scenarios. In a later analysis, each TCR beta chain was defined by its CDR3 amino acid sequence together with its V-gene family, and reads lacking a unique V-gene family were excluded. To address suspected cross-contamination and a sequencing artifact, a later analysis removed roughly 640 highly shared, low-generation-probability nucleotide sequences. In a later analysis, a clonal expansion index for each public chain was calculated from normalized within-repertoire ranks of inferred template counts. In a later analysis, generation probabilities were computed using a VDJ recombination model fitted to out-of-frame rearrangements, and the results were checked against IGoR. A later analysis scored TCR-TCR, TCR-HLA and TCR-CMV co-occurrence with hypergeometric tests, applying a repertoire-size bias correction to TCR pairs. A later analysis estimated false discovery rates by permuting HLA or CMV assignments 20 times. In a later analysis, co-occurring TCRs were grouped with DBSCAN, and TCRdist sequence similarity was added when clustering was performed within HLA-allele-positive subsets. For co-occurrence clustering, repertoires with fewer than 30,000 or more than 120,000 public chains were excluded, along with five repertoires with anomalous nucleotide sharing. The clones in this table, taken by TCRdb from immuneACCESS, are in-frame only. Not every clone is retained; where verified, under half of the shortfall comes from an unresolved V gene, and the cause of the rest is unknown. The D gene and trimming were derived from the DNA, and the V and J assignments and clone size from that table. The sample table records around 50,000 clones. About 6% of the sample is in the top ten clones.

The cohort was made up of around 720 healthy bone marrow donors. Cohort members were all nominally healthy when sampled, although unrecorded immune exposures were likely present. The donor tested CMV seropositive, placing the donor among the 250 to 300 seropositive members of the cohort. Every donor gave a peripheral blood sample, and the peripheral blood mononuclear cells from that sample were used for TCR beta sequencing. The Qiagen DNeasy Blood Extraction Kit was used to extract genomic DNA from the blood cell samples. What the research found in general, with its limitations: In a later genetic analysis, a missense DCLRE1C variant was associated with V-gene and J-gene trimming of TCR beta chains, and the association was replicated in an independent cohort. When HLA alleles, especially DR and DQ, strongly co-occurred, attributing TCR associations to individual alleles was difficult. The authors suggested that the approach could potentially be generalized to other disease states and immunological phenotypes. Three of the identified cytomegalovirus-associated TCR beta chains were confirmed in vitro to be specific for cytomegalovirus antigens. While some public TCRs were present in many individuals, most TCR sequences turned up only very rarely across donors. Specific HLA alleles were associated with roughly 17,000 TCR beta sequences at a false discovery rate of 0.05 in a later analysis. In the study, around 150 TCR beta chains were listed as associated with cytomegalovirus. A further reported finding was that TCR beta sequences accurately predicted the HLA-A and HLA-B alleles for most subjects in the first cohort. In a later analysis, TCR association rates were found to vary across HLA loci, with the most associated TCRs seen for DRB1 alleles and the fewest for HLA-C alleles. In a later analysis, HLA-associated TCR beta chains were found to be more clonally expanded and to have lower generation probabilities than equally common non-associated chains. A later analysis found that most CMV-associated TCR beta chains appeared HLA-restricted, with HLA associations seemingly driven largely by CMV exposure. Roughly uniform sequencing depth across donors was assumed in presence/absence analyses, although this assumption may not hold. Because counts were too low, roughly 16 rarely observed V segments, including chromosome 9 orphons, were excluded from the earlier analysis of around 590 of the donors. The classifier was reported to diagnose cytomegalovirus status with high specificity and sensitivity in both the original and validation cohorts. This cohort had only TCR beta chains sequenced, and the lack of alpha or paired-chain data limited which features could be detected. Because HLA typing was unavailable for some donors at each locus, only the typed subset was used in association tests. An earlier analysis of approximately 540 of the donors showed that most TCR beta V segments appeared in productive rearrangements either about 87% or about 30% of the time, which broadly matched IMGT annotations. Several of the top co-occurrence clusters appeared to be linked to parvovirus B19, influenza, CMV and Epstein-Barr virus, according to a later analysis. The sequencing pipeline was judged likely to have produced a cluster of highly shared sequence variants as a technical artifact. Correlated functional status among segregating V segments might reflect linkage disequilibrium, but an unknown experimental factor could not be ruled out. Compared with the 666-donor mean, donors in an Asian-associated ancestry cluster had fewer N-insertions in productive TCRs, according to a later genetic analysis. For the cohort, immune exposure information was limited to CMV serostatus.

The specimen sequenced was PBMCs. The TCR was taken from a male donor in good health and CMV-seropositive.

This receptor carries the CDR3 CASSLAGSGGDLQPQHF. The nucleotide sequence reads TGTGCCAGCAGCTTGGCTGGGTCTGGCGGGGACCTTCAGCCCCAGCATTTT. The receptor chain draws on TRBV5-6 and TRBJ1-5; a tentative D match to TRBD1 spans 5 bases. The trim is 0 bases for V and 6 bases for J, with a gap of 19 bases between the germline ends. CDR1 and CDR2 are drawn from the germline V gene: SGHDT, YYEEEE. Its CDR3 holds 17 amino acids, cysteine through phenylalanine. Here the CDR3 DNA is all that survives: 51 bases in frame from base 1.